The clone carrying this T cell receptor beta chain appeared a single time. The germline gives CDR1 SNHLY, CDR2 FYNNEI. The CDR3 consists of 13 residues. V lost 7 bases to trimming and J lost 3 bases; unmatched junction nucleotides: 3. In the authors' workflow: The authors estimated nucleated cell counts from reference gene primer amplification. Clones were read by immunoSEQ multiplex PCR, and TCRdb kept only the in-frame ones, dropping some. The V and J calls and clone size come from that table; D and trimming were worked out from the DNA. The sample has under 450,000 clones; 81% are singletons. This sample is drawn from a study of blood T cell repertoires in COVID-19. On the study more broadly: COVID-19 samples from acute and convalescent phases originated in the United States, Italy and Spain. PBMCs, B-cell-depleted T cells, or T cells were the source of the cDNA or gDNA that made up the material.

V is TRBV2 and J is TRBJ1-5; TRBD1 aligns across 7 bases. The sequenced sample was peripheral blood. The receptor was derived from a human donor with acute or convalescent COVID-19. The donor label of this sample is uncertain. CDR3 nucleotides: TGTGCCAGCATGAAGGGGGCCAATCAGCCCCAGCATTTT. Amino acid sequence: CASMKGANQPQHF.